This TCR beta chain comes out of a study of shared clonotypes between healthy human individuals. Study as a whole: The cohort comprised a couple of women and a few men. Their ages spanned 18 to 49 years.

Roughly 33,000 T cell genomes, or around 0.2 ug DNA, went into the sorted-subset replicate PCRs. This table comes from immunoSEQ multiplex PCR, and its TCRdb copy is limited to in-frame clones, with some not included. Of some 350,000 clones listed, around 74% are singletons. Per the germline V gene, CDR1 is KGHSH and CDR2 is LQKENI. Trimming left V 6 bases short and J 1 base short, with 10 bases between. The CDR3 has 14 amino acids. Into CD45RA+ naive and CD45RA-negative memory subsets, the CD4+ cells were split. On this clone: The antigen is undetermined.

General study results and limits: Several donors held 4.5% to 5% of naive CD4 clonotypes in common.

The chain links TRBV18 to TRBJ2-1; no clear D gene. The TCR comes from a man under 40 in good health. The sequenced material came from memory CD4+ T cells sorted from blood. Indicated subset: CD45RA-negative fraction. CDR3 residues: CASSETESYNEQFF. The CDR3 nucleotides are TGTGCCAGCTCGGAGACGGAGTCCTACAATGAGCAGTTCTTC.